The next 4 T cell receptor beta chains were all read from a single sample in a study of early T cells in non-severe SARS-CoV-2 infection. TCRdb reanalysed the 5' RACE reads using MiXCR and keeps one entry per CDR3 protein. The sample contains about 17,000 distinct CDR3 sequences, roughly 5.4% of which appear only once. The source material was whole blood, sampled at baseline. Every receptor here comes from an adult who was a healthcare worker with PCR-confirmed SARS-CoV-2 infection or an uninfected control (not recorded which).

This clonotype was counted at least ten times. This chain connects TRBV10-3 to TRBJ2-7; D possibly uses TRBD1 or TRBD2 (6 bases each). Trimming pared 11 bases from V and 2 bases from J, leaving 10 bases between. This CDR3 comprises 11 residues. In germline, CDR1 is ENHRY, CDR2 SYGVKD. CDR3 nucleotides: TGTGCCTCGGGGGCAGCCTACGAGCAGTACTTC. It yields the protein CASGAAYEQYF.

This clonotype appeared many times. The chain joins TRBV20-1 to TRBJ2-3, with TRBD1 identical over 8 bases. Germline CDR1 is DFQATT and CDR2 is SNEGSKA (reference sequence). This CDR3 has 14 amino acids. With V trimmed by 6 bases and J by 5 bases, 10 bases remained unmatched. CDR3 sequence: CSATGGLDQDTQYF. The CDR3 nucleotides read TGCAGTGCCACAGGGGGTCTTGACCAAGATACGCAGTATTTT.

This clonotype was recorded many times. The rearrangement joins TRBV7-2 to TRBJ1-1; D remains ambiguous. V lost 1 base, J lost 8 bases, and 8 bases lay in between. From germline, CDR1 is SGHTA and CDR2 FQGNSA. The CDR3 loop spans 12 amino acids. The CDR3 sequence: CASSLGVAEAFF. CDR3 DNA: TGTGCCAGCAGCTTAGGGGTTGCCGAAGCTTTCTTT.

This clonotype was detected many times. V gene TRBV5-1 combines with J gene TRBJ2-3; D is undetermined. The V end lost 4 bases, the J end lost 4 bases, and 7 bases lay between the germline ends. Germline V lookup: CDR1 SGHRS, CDR2 YFSETQ. The CDR3 is 12 residues long. DNA of the CDR3: TGCGCCAGCAGCCCCGAGTCAGATACGCAGTATTTT. The encoded protein is CASSPESDTQYF.